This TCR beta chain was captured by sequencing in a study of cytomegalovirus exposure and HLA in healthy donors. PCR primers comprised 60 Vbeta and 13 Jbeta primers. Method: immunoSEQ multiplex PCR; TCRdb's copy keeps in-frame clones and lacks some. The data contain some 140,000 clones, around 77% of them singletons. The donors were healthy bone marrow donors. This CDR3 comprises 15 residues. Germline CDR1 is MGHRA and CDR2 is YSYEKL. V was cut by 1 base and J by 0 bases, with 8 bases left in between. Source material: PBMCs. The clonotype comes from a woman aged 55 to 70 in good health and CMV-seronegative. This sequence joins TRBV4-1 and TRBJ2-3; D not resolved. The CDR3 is CASSQVATSTDTQYF. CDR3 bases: TGCGCCAGCAGCCAAGTCGCGACTAGCACAGATACGCAGTATTTT.